The sequence of this T cell receptor (beta chain) was determined in a study of OX40 agonist ivuxolimab in advanced cancers. Turning to the study itself: Clinicians treated patients with ivuxolimab, an agonistic anti-OX40 (CD134) antibody. Patients with prior anti-PD-1, anti-PD-L1 or anti-CTLA-4 therapy were eligible; approximately 40% had some.

Here immunoSEQ multiplex PCR was the method, and the copy in TCRdb shows in-frame clones only, minus some. Of roughly 100,000 clones in the sample, approximately 85% were seen once. The V segment lost 3 bases and the J segment 4 bases; nucleotides outside the gene matches: 1. From germline, CDR1 is SNHLY and CDR2 FYNNEI. CDR3 length: 14 residues. To note about this clone: The antigen is not known.

General study points: Near-lowest levels of clonal expansion characterized partial responders at 0.1-3.0 mg/kg. Among some nonresponders, normalized T-cell clonal expansion was also low.

The source was CD4+ or CD8+ T cells sorted from blood, collected in a trial of the OX40 agonist ivuxolimab. The sequence came from an adult with an advanced solid tumor such as melanoma, head and neck, liver or kidney cancer. The genes are TRBV2 and TRBJ2-3, with 10 bases identical to TRBD2. The CDR3 sequence: CASSELAGADTQYF. The DNA for the CDR3 is TGTGCCAGCAGTGAGCTAGCGGGAGCAGATACGCAGTATTTT.